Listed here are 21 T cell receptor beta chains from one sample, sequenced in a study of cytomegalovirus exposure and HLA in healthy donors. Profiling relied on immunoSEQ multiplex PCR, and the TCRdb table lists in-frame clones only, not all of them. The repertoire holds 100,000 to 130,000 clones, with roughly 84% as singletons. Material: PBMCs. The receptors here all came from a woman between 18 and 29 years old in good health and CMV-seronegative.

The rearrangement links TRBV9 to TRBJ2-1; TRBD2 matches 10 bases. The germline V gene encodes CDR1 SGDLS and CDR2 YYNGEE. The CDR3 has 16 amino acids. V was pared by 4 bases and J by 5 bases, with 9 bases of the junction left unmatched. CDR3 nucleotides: TGTGCCAGCAGCCACTCACTAGCGGGGAGTAACAATGAGCAGTTCTTC. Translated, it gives CASSHSLAGSNNEQFF.

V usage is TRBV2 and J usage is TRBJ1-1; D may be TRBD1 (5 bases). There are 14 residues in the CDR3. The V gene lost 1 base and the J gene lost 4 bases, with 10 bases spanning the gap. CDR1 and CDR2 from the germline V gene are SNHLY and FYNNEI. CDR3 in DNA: TGTGCCAGCAGTGAAGACCTCGGGGGCACTGAAGCTTTCTTT. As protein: CASSEDLGGTEAFF.

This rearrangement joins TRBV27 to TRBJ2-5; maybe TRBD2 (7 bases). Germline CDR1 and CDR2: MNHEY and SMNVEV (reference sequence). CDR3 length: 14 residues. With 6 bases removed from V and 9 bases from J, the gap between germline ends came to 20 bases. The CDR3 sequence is CASRMLGGAGAQYF. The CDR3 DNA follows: TGTGCCAGCAGGATGTTAGGGGGGGCAGGGGCCCAGTACTTC.

CDR3 nucleotides: TGTGCCAGCGCGGCAGATTACACCGGGGAGCTGTTTTTT. This sequence encodes CASAADYTGELFF. This rearrangement joins TRBV2 to TRBJ2-2, with D uncertain. The CDR3 has 13 amino acids. V lost 8 bases, J lost 3 bases, and 10 bases lay in between. Germline values: CDR1 SNHLY, CDR2 FYNNEI.

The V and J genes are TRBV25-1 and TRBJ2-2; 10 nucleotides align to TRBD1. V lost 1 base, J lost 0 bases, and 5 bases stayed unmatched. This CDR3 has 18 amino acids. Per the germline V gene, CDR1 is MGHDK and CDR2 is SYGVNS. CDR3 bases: TGTGCCAGCAGTGAATGGGGACAGGGGTACGCGAACACCGGGGAGCTGTTTTTT. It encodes CASSEWGQGYANTGELFF.

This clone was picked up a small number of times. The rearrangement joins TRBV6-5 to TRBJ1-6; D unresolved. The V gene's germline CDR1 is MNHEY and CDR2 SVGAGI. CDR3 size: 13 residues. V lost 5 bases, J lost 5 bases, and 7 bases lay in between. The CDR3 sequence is CASSRTDNSPLHF. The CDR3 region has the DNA TGTGCCAGCAGTCGTACGGATAATTCACCCCTCCACTTT.

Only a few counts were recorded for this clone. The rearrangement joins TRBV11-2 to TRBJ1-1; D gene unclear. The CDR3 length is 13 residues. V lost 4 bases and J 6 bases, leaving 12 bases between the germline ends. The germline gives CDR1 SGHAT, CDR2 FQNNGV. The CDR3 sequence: CASSSYPGAEAFF. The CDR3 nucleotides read TGTGCCAGCAGCTCATACCCTGGAGCTGAAGCTTTCTTT.

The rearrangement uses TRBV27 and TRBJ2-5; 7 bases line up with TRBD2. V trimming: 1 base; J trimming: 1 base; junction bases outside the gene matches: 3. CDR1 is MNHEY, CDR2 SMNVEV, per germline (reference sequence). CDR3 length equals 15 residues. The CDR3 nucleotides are TGTGCCAGCAGTTTATGGGGAGGGACCCAAGAGACCCAGTACTTC. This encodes CASSLWGGTQETQYF.

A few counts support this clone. The CDR3 bases are TGTGCCAGCAGCGAGACAGGGGTTTCCTACGAGCAGTACTTC. Protein: CASSETGVSYEQYF. This chain uses TRBV9 with TRBJ2-7; TRBD1 matches 8 bases. V shed 3 bases, J shed 1 base, and the junction held 3 bases outside the gene matches. This CDR3 is built from 14 residues. Per germline, CDR1 SGDLS and CDR2 YYNGEE.

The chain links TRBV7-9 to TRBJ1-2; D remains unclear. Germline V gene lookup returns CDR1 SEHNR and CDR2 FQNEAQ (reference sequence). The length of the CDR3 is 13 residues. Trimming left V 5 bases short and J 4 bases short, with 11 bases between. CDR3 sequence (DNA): TGTGCCAGCAGCCGAGGAGATGGCTATGGCTACACCTTC. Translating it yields CASSRGDGYGYTF.

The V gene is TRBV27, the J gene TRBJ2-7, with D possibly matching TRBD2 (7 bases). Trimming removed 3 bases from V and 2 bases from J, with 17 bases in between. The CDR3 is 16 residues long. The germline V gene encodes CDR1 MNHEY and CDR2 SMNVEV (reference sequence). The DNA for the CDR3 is TGTGCCAGCAGTTTTGAGGGGGGGCGCGGGGCCTACGAGCAGTACTTC. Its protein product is CASSFEGGRGAYEQYF.

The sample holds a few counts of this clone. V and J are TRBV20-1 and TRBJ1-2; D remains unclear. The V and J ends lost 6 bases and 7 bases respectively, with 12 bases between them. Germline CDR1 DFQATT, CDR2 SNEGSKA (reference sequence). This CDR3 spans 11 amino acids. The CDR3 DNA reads TGCAGTGCGACGGGTCCCTCTGGCTACACCTTC. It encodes CSATGPSGYTF.

Here the CDR3 DNA reads TGTGCCAGCAGCCCCGGGAGACAAGACTACGAGCAGTACTTC. Protein: CASSPGRQDYEQYF. The V gene is TRBV11-2, the J gene TRBJ2-7, with D tentatively TRBD2 (6 bases). Trimming took off 5 bases at V and 3 bases at J, with 14 bases between the two ends. The CDR3 loop spans 14 amino acids. Germline values: CDR1 SGHAT, CDR2 FQNNGV.

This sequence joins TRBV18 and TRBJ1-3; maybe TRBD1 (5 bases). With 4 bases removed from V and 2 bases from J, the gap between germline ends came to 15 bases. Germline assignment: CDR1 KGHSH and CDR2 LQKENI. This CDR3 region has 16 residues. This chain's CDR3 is CASSHIPQGTGNTIYF. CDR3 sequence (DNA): TGTGCCAGCTCACACATACCGCAGGGAACTGGAAACACCATATATTTT.

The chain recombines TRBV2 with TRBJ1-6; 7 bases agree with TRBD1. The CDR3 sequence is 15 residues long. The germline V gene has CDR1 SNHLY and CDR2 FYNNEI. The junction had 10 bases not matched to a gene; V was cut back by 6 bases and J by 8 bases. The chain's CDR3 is CASRTQGLSDSPLHF. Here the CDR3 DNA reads TGTGCCAGCAGGACACAGGGGCTAAGCGATTCACCCCTCCACTTT.

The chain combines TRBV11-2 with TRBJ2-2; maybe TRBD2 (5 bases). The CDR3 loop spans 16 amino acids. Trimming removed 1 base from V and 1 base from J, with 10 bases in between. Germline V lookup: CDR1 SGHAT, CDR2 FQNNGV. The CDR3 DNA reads TGTGCCAGCAGCTTAGTATCAGGAGGGAACACCGGGGAGCTGTTTTTT. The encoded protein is CASSLVSGGNTGELFF.

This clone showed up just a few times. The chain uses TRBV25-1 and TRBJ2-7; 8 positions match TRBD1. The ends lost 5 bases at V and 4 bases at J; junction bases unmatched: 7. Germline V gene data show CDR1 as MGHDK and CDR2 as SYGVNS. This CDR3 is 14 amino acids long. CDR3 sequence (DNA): TGTGCCAGCAGTAGGGGACAGGAGATATACGAGCAGTACTTC. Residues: CASSRGQEIYEQYF.

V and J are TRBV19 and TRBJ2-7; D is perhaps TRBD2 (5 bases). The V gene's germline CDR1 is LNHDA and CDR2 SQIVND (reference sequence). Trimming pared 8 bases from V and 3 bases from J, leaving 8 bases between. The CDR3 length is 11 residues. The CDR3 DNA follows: TGTGCCAGTGTCGAGGGCTACGAGCAGTACTTC. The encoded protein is CASVEGYEQYF.

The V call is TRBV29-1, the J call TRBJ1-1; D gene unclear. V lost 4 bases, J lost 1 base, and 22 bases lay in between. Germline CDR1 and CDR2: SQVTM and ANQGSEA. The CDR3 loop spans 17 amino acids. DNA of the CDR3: TGCAGCGTTGCCGTACTAGATGGTCGGACGGCGAACACTGAAGCTTTCTTT. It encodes CSVAVLDGRTANTEAFF.

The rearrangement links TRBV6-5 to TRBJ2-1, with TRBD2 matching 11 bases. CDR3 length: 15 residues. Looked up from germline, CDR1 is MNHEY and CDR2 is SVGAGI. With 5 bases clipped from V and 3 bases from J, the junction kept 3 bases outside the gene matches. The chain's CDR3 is CASSLAGGYYNEQFF. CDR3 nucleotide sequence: TGTGCCAGCAGTCTAGCGGGGGGTTACTACAATGAGCAGTTCTTC.

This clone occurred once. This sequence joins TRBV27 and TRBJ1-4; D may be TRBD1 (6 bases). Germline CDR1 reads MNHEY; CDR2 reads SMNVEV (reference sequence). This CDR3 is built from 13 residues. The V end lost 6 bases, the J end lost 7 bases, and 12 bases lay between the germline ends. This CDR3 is CASRQGSTEKLFF. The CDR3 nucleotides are TGTGCCAGCAGACAGGGAAGTACTGAAAAACTGTTTTTT.